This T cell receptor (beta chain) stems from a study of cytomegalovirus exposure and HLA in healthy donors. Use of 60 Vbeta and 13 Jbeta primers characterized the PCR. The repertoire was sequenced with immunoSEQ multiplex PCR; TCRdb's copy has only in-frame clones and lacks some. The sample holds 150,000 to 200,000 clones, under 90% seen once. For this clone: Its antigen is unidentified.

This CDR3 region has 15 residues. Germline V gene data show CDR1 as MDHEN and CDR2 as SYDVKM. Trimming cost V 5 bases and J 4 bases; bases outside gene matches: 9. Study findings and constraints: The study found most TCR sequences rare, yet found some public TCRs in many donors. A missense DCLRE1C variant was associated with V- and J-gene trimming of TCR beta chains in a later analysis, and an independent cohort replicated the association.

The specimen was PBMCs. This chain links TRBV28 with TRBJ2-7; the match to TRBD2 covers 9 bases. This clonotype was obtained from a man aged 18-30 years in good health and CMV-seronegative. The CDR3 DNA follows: TGTGCCAGCAGTCCCCGGGGACTAGCCTCTTACGAGCAGTACTTC. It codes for CASSPRGLASYEQYF.